This T cell receptor (beta chain) originates from a study of blood T cells in healthy people across ages. This clonotype was recorded many times. Its target is not known. Using a J-beta primer mix together with a sample-barcoded 5' primer, a second PCR was run for 7 to 11 cycles. TCRdb re-analysed the 5' RACE reads in MiXCR, keeping a single row per CDR3 protein. The repertoire holds 550,000 to 800,000 distinct CDR3 sequences, with roughly 21% as singletons. Study results and caveats: For the donors, CMV status was unknown and possibly confounded expanded clonotype changes.

The extraction recovered at least 5.5 micrograms of total RNA per sample. The sample was blood. The sequence was obtained from a man between 65 and 85 years old in good health.

In DNA form, the CDR3 reads TGTGCCAGCAGCCCCCGGGACAAGAACACCGGGGAGCTGTTTTTT. Its translation: CASSPRDKNTGELFF. The chain couples TRBV7-9 to TRBJ2-2, with TRBD1 as a possible D gene (6 bases). Per germline, CDR1 SEHNR and CDR2 FQNEAQ (reference sequence). V lost 5 bases to trimming and J lost 1 base, with 11 bases between them. The CDR3 has 15 amino acids.